Following are 13 T cell receptor beta chains from one sample sequenced in a study of CD8 T cells in ankylosing spondylitis. Notes on the study in general: Within ankylosing spondylitis blood, a TCR beta motif made up of several highly homologous variants appeared to be characteristic.

Their recognized antigens are unknown. In TCRdb, the 5' RACE reads were re-called with MiXCR into one record per CDR3 protein. This sample yields fewer than 450,000 distinct CDR3 sequences, of which more than 15% are seen a single time; approximately 0.93% belongs to the top ten. Sequencing used blood, either unsorted or a sorted T cell fraction (not recorded which). Receptors were obtained from a male donor with ankylosing spondylitis.

There are a few counts of this clonotype. This chain joins TRBV20-1 and TRBJ1-4; D ambiguous. Trimming stripped 0 bases from V and 0 bases from J, with 14 bases between. The CDR3 covers 17 residues. CDR1 is DFQATT, CDR2 SNEGSKA, per germline (reference sequence). CDR3 in amino acids: CSARDGLQRATNEKLFF. In nucleotides, the CDR3 is TGCAGTGCTAGAGACGGGTTACAAAGGGCAACTAATGAAAAACTGTTTTTT.

This clonotype was seen a few times. The chain employs TRBV5-1 and TRBJ1-1; tentatively, D is TRBD1 (5 bases). Trimming stripped 5 bases from V and 3 bases from J, with 11 bases between. The CDR3 spans 13 residues. Germline-derived CDR1 and CDR2 are SGHRS and YFSETQ. Here the CDR3 reads CASRSDRHTEAFF. Here the CDR3 DNA reads TGCGCCAGCAGATCAGACAGACACACTGAAGCTTTCTTT. The full variable domain, with the rest looked up from reference TRBV5-1 and TRBJ1-1, is KAGVTQTPRYLIKTRGQQVTLSCSPISGHRSVSWYQQTPGQGLQFLFEYFSETQRNKGNFPGRFSGRQFSNSRSEMNVSTLELGDSALYLCASRSDRHTEAFFGQGTRLTVV.

This rearrangement joins TRBV18 to TRBJ2-3, with 7 bases lining up with TRBD1. With V trimmed by 3 bases and J by 2 bases, 5 bases remained unmatched. Germline V gene lookup returns CDR1 KGHSH and CDR2 LQKENI. The CDR3 contains 15 residues. As DNA, the CDR3 is TGTGCCAGCTCACCGAACAGGGGACCCACAGATACGCAGTATTTT. The encoded protein is CASSPNRGPTDTQYF.

The rearrangement links TRBV25-1 to TRBJ2-2; D is ambiguous. The CDR3 totals 15 residues. CDR1 is MGHDK, CDR2 SYGVNS, per germline. Deletions cut 3 bases from V and 0 bases from J, with 8 bases between. The CDR3 DNA sequence: TGTGCCAGCAGTGACCCAAATTCGAACACCGGGGAGCTGTTTTTT. Its protein product is CASSDPNSNTGELFF.

This clonotype was observed a few times. The chain links TRBV20-1 to TRBJ2-3; D possibly matches TRBD1 or TRBD2 (5 bases each). Trimming removed 4 bases from V and 0 bases from J, with 11 bases in between. This CDR3 is 14 amino acids long. Germline V CDR1 and CDR2: DFQATT, SNEGSKA (reference sequence). The CDR3 DNA reads as TGCAGTGCTATCTCCGGGGCTAGCACAGATACGCAGTATTTT. Protein product: CSAISGASTDTQYF.

This clonotype was detected many times. The chain links TRBV5-1 to TRBJ2-2; maybe TRBD1 (6 bases). From germline, CDR1 is SGHRS and CDR2 YFSETQ. Trimming stripped 4 bases from V and 0 bases from J, with 19 bases between. The CDR3 sequence is 18 residues long. The CDR3 DNA reads as TGCGCCAGCAGCCGTCTAGCCTCCGGGACACCGAACACCGGGGAGCTGTTTTTT. It codes for CASSRLASGTPNTGELFF.

In its sample, this clonotype was seen a few times. V and J are TRBV18 and TRBJ2-2; D not certain. The CDR3 covers 17 residues. V was cut by 6 bases and J by 6 bases, with 23 bases left in between. The germline gives CDR1 KGHSH, CDR2 LQKENI. CDR3 sequence reads: CASSHDKTGSISGELFF. The DNA for the CDR3 is TGTGCCAGCTCCCACGACAAGACGGGTTCAATTTCCGGGGAGCTGTTTTTT.

The chain joins TRBV5-1 to TRBJ2-2, with D perhaps matching TRBD1 (6 bases). The CDR3 has 16 amino acids. Trimming removed 0 bases from V and 2 bases from J, with 11 bases in between. Germline CDR1 is SGHRS and CDR2 is YFSETQ. The DNA for the CDR3 is TGCGCCAGCAGCTTGGCCGGGACACTTAACACCGGGGAGCTGTTTTTT. This encodes CASSLAGTLNTGELFF.

This clonotype was counted between two and nine times. J is TRBJ1-4 and V is TRBV14, with TRBD1 matching over 7 bases. Germline CDR1 SGHDN, CDR2 FVKESK. This CDR3 contains 14 residues. V shed 4 bases, J shed 15 bases, and the junction held 14 bases outside the gene matches. CDR3 sequence (DNA): TGTGCCAGCAGCCGGCGCCGAGGTGGGGACAGCTTGTTTTTT. It yields the protein CASSRRRGGDSLFF.

This clonotype was recorded a few times. This rearrangement joins TRBV4-1 to TRBJ1-4, with D perhaps matching TRBD1 (5 bases). CDR3 size: 16 residues. Trimming removed 5 bases at V and 0 bases at J, with 13 bases between. The germline V gene encodes CDR1 MGHRA and CDR2 YSYEKL. CDR3 sequence: CASSSSWTTTNEKLFF. CDR3 sequence (DNA): TGCGCCAGCAGCTCCAGTTGGACAACAACTAATGAAAAACTGTTTTTT.

This clonotype showed up many times. This chain joins TRBV10-3 and TRBJ1-1; D is perhaps TRBD1 (5 bases). The CDR3 contains 13 residues. The ends were cut back, 3 bases at V and 10 bases at J, with 15 bases in the middle. Looked up from germline, CDR1 is ENHRY and CDR2 is SYGVKD. The chain's CDR3 is CAISDRGHNGAFF. The CDR3 DNA sequence: TGTGCCATCAGTGACCGAGGACACAACGGAGCTTTCTTT.

This clonotype has a handful of counts. The rearrangement joins TRBV20-1 to TRBJ2-7; D could derive from TRBD1 or TRBD2 (5 bases each). CDR3 length: 13 amino acids. V lost 7 bases to trimming and J lost 3 bases, with 16 bases between them. Germline CDR1 DFQATT, CDR2 SNEGSKA (reference sequence). CDR3 protein: CSVSQGRNYEQYF. The CDR3 DNA sequence: TGCAGTGTTTCCCAGGGACGGAACTACGAGCAGTACTTC.

The chain links TRBV23-1 to TRBJ2-7; 8 bases fit TRBD1. TRBV23-1 is identified as an open reading frame with a role that is uncertain. V lost 5 bases, J lost 5 bases, and 8 bases stayed unmatched. This CDR3 spans 14 amino acids. CDR3 bases: TGCGCCAGCAGTAAAGGACAGGGAGAGGACGAGCAGTACTTC. This gives the protein CASSKGQGEDEQYF.